This T cell receptor (beta chain) came from a study of graft-versus-host responses after intestinal transplantation. The assay was immunoSEQ multiplex PCR, and TCRdb's table has in-frame clones only and misses some. This sample has approximately 71,000 clones, with about 90% found just once. To note about this clone: Its target is unknown.

From germline, CDR1 is SEHNR and CDR2 FQNEAQ (reference sequence). The CDR3 has 12 residues. The germline V and J ends were trimmed by 5 bases and 0 bases, with 5 bases remaining between them. The clonotype originates from a human donor who received an intestinal transplant. The rearrangement uses TRBV7-9 and TRBJ2-7; D call uncertain. The sequencing here drew on unstimulated CD8+ T cells sorted from spleen or lymph node cells, taken before intestinal transplant. The CDR3 region has the DNA TGTGCCAGCAGCCTCTACTCCTACGAGCAGTACTTC. The encoded protein is CASSLYSYEQYF. The full variable domain, rest sourced from reference TRBV7-9 and TRBJ2-7, is DTGVSQNPRHKITKRGQNVTFRCDPISEHNRLYWYRQTLGQGPEFLTYFQNEAQLEKSRLLSDRFSAERPKGSFSTLEIQRTEQGDSAMYLCASSLYSYEQYFGPGTRLTVT.